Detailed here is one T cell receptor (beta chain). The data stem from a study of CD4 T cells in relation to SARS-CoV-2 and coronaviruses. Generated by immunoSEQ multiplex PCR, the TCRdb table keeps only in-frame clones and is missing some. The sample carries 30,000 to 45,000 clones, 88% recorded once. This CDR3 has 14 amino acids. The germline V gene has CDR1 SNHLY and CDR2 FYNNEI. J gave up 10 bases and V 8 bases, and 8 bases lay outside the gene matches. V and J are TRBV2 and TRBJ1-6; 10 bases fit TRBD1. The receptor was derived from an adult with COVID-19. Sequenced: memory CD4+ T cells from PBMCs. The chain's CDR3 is CASRRDRGGSPLHF. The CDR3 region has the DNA TGTGCCAGCCGACGGGACAGGGGAGGGTCACCCCTCCACTTT.